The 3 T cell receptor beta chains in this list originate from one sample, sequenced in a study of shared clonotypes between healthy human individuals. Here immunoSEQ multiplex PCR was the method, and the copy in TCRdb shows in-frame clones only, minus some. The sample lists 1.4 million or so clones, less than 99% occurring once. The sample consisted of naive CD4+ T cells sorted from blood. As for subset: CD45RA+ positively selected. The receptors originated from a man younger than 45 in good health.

The DNA for the CDR3 is TGTGCCAGCAGCCTGACGGGGGCTGGGGAAAAACTGTTTTTT. Translating gives CASSLTGAGEKLFF. This chain uses TRBV28 with TRBJ1-4, with a tentative D call TRBD1 (6 bases). Germline values: CDR1 MDHEN, CDR2 SYDVKM. With 6 bases removed from V and 8 bases from J, the gap between germline ends came to 16 bases. This CDR3 has 14 amino acids. Full variable domain (outside the CDR3, taken from reference TRBV28 and TRBJ1-4): DVKVTQSSRYLVKRTGEKVFLECVQDMDHENMFWYRQDPGLGLRLIYFSYDVKMKEKGDIPEGYSVSREKKERFSLILESASTNQTSMYLCASSLTGAGEKLFFGSGTQLSVL.

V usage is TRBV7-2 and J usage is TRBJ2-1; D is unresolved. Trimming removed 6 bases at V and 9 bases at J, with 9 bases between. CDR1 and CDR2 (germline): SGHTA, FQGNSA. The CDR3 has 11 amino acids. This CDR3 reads CASSPPGEQFF. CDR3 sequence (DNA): TGTGCCAGCAGTCCACCCGGTGAGCAGTTCTTC.

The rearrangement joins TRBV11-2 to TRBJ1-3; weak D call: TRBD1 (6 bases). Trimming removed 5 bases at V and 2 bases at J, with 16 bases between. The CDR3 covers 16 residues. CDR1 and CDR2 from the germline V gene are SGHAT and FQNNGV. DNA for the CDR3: TGTGCCAGCAGCACCGAGCCGCACAGGGCTGGAAACACCATATATTTT. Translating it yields CASSTEPHRAGNTIYF. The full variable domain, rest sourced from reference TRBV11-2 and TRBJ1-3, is EAGVAQSPRYKIIEKRQSVAFWCNPISGHATLYWYQQILGQGPKLLIQFQNNGVVDDSQLPKDRFSAERLKGVDSTLKIQPAKLEDSAVYLCASSTEPHRAGNTIYFGEGSWLTVV.